The 11 T cell receptor beta chains reported below all come from one sample, sequenced in a study of blood T cell repertoires in COVID-19. Using immunoSEQ multiplex PCR, the repertoire was profiled, and TCRdb retains in-frame clones only, with some absent. The top ten clones hold about 1.8% of a sample with 140,000 to 150,000 clones, around 90% of them seen once. Sequenced: peripheral blood. The receptors were gathered from a woman aged 45-59 years with acute or convalescent COVID-19.

J is TRBJ1-1 and V is TRBV27; 7 bases map to TRBD1. This CDR3 has 17 residues. The germline V gene encodes CDR1 MNHEY and CDR2 SMNVEV (reference sequence). The ends lost 5 bases at V and 4 bases at J; junction bases unmatched: 16. The CDR3 here is CASSTFGKQGLGTEAFF. The CDR3 DNA reads TGTGCCAGCAGTACCTTCGGAAAACAGGGGCTCGGCACTGAAGCTTTCTTT.

This chain connects TRBV5-1 to TRBJ1-5; D gene uncertain. This CDR3 has 13 amino acids. V lost 0 bases and J lost 10, with 11 bases in between. Germline CDR1 reads SGHRS; CDR2 reads YFSETQ. CDR3 coding DNA: TGCGCCAGCAGCTTGGTAGGGAGGGAACCCCAGCATTTT. This encodes CASSLVGREPQHF.

This sequence joins TRBV7-9 and TRBJ1-5; possible D gene TRBD1, 5 bases. The germline V gene has CDR1 SEHNR and CDR2 FQNEAQ (reference sequence). The CDR3 length is 12 residues. The germline V and J ends were trimmed by 5 bases and 6 bases, with 8 bases remaining between them. The CDR3 here is CASSTGGQPQHF. In DNA, the CDR3 is TGTGCCAGCAGCACAGGCGGTCAGCCCCAGCATTTT.

This clone occurred many times. The chain joins TRBV5-1 to TRBJ2-3; D is perhaps TRBD2 (6 bases). The V gene lost 0 bases and the J gene lost 3 bases, with 14 bases spanning the gap. In germline, CDR1 is SGHRS, CDR2 YFSETQ. The CDR3 spans 16 residues. The CDR3 bases are TGCGCCAGCAGCTTGGCTGGGCAGGGAGGTACAGATACGCAGTATTTT. Its translation is CASSLAGQGGTDTQYF.

The rearrangement joins TRBV2 to TRBJ2-3, with 8 bases aligning to TRBD2. Germline loops: CDR1 SNHLY, CDR2 FYNNEI. After removal of 6 bases from V and 6 bases from J, the junction contained 11 bases not matched to a gene. The CDR3 totals 15 residues. The CDR3 reads CASRGLGLVVDTQYF. In nucleotides, the CDR3 is TGTGCCAGCAGGGGACTAGGCCTGGTCGTGGATACGCAGTATTTT.

Only one count was recorded for this clone. CDR3 in DNA: TGTGCCAGCAGCTCCCGGTTAGGGAGCTCCTATAATTCACCCCTCCACTTT. Its translation is CASSSRLGSSYNSPLHF. V and J are TRBV7-9 and TRBJ1-6; D is ambiguous. Germline CDR1 reads SEHNR; CDR2 reads FQNEAQ (reference sequence). The CDR3 length is 17 residues. Trimming removed 4 bases at V and 0 bases at J, with 13 bases between.

This chain joins TRBV24-1 and TRBJ2-1; tentatively, D is TRBD2 (5 bases). Germline CDR1 KGHDR, CDR2 SFDVKD. The CDR3 has 15 amino acids. V lost 6 bases and J 5 bases, leaving 16 bases between the germline ends. CDR3 nucleotides: TGTGCCACCAGTACCGGGTCGGGGATCCACAATGAGCAGTTCTTC. This translates into CATSTGSGIHNEQFF.

This clone was counted a few times. V gene TRBV9 combines with J gene TRBJ1-1; D is possibly TRBD1 (5 bases). Trimming pared 0 bases from V and 0 bases from J, leaving 9 bases between. Per germline, CDR1 SGDLS and CDR2 YYNGEE. This CDR3 spans 15 amino acids. The CDR3 sequence: CASSVGGHVNTEAFF. The CDR3 bases are TGTGCCAGCAGCGTAGGTGGACACGTGAACACTGAAGCTTTCTTT.

This clone was seen more than once but under ten times. The gene calls are TRBV30 and TRBJ2-3; 9 bases match TRBD2. V dropped 7 bases and J dropped 4; count of bases not matched to a gene: 12. The CDR3 has 15 amino acids. Per the germline V gene, CDR1 is GTSNPN and CDR2 is SVGIG (reference sequence). DNA for the CDR3: TGTGCCTTGAGAGTTAAGCGGGGGGCGTCAGATACGCAGTATTTT. It specifies CALRVKRGASDTQYF.

This chain joins TRBV10-3 and TRBJ1-1, with TRBD1 matching 8 bases. This CDR3 is 15 amino acids long. Trimming took 4 bases from V and 3 from J; bases not matched to a gene: 7. Germline CDR1 is ENHRY and CDR2 is SYGVKD. This chain's CDR3 is CAISVWDRTHTEAFF. The CDR3 bases are TGTGCCATCAGTGTTTGGGACAGGACGCACACTGAAGCTTTCTTT.

This clone was seen once. The V gene is TRBV27, the J gene TRBJ1-1; D is ambiguous. V lost 2 bases and J 5 bases, leaving 9 bases between the germline ends. The CDR3 has 13 amino acids. Germline V gene lookup returns CDR1 MNHEY and CDR2 SMNVEV (reference sequence). The CDR3 loop reads CASSLGRQTEAFF. The CDR3 DNA follows: TGTGCCAGCAGTTTAGGCAGGCAAACTGAAGCTTTCTTT.